The 8 T cell receptor beta chains below come from one sample, sequenced in a study of human T cells and chemical hapten exposure. MiXCR was run by TCRdb on the RACE reads, yielding one entry per CDR3 protein. The sample lists about 180,000 distinct CDR3 sequences, approximately 31% seen once, with nearly 3% in the top ten. The time point is: pre-sensitization, week 0. Treatment reported: therapeutic diphenylcyclopropenone sensitization with weekly scalp DPC. The source material was whole blood, sampled in connection with sensitization to the hapten diphenylcyclopropenone (DPC). The receptor source for this set is a woman aged 25 to 39 with alopecia areata. Some clones in this sample may be carry-over from other donors' samples.

In DNA form, the CDR3 reads TGTGCCAGCAGTTACTCGATTTTGAGTGACAGGAAGAATAGCAATCAGCCCCAGCATTTT. Its protein product is CASSYSILSDRKNSNQPQHF. V usage is TRBV6-2 or TRBV6-3 and J usage is TRBJ1-5, with a weak D call TRBD1 (6 bases). The germline V and J ends were trimmed by 0 bases and 0 bases, with 21 bases remaining between them. Germline V lookup: CDR1 MNHEY, CDR2 SVGEGT. The CDR3 is made up of 20 amino acids.

This rearrangement joins TRBV6-1 to TRBJ2-3; either TRBD1 or TRBD2 may supply D (5 bases each). CDR3 size: 15 residues. Germline V CDR1 and CDR2: MNHNS, SASEGT. V was cut by 2 bases and J by 7 bases, with 16 bases left in between. The CDR3 loop is CASSESGRGPYTQYF. The DNA of the CDR3 is TGTGCCAGCAGTGAATCGGGGCGAGGGCCGTATACGCAGTATTTT.

Remarks on this clonotype: Germline and junction disagree at one end, which may indicate a read error. The CDR3 DNA is TGTGTCAGCAGCGTGCAGGGAACCAAAGATACGCAGTATTTT. This codes for CVSSVQGTKDTQYF. The chain employs TRBV7-2 and TRBJ2-3; possibly TRBD1 for D (5 bases). Germline lookup yields CDR1 SGHTA and CDR2 FQGNSA. The CDR3 length is 14 residues.

The chain joins TRBV18 to TRBJ1-4, with 8 nucleotides matching TRBD1. V gave up 1 base and J gave up 6 bases; unmatched junction bases: 7. There are 16 residues in the CDR3. Germline CDR1 is KGHSH and CDR2 is LQKENI. CDR3 region: CASSPLEGQADEKLFF. The CDR3 region has the DNA TGTGCCAGCTCACCACTCGAGGGACAGGCAGATGAAAAACTGTTTTTT. The full variable domain, with the rest looked up from reference TRBV18 and TRBJ1-4, is NAGVMQNPRHLVRRRGQEARLRCSPMKGHSHVYWYRQLPEEGLKFMVYLQKENIIDESGMPKERFSAEFPKEGPSILRIQQVVRGDSAAYFCASSPLEGQADEKLFFGSGTQLSVL.

This clonotype has a count of ten or more. The rearrangement uses TRBV9 and TRBJ1-1, with D possibly TRBD1 on 6 matching bases. The CDR3 is 14 residues long. The germline gives CDR1 SGDLS, CDR2 YYNGEE. With 0 bases removed from V and 11 bases from J, the gap between germline ends came to 17 bases. The CDR3 sequence: CASSVAAQGMSAFF. CDR3 nucleotide sequence: TGTGCCAGCAGCGTAGCCGCACAGGGAATGTCGGCTTTCTTT.

The J gene is TRBJ2-5, the V gene TRBV11-1; TRBD2 agrees at 7 bases. There are 15 residues in the CDR3. The germline V gene has CDR1 SGHAT and CDR2 FQDESV (reference sequence). With V trimmed by 5 bases and J by 3 bases, 9 bases remained unmatched. CDR3: CASSPPGEGKETQYF. CDR3 coding DNA: TGTGCCAGCAGCCCCCCCGGGGAGGGCAAAGAGACCCAGTACTTC.

V usage is TRBV29-1 and J usage is TRBJ2-1, with D tentatively TRBD2 (6 bases). Trimming removed 3 bases from V and 1 base from J, with 13 bases in between. This CDR3 comprises 15 residues. Per germline, CDR1 SQVTM and CDR2 ANQGSEA. The DNA for the CDR3 is TGCAGCGTTGACGGTAGCGGCGATTCCTACAATGAGCAGTTCTTC. Translation: CSVDGSGDSYNEQFF.

The chain uses TRBV4-2 and TRBJ2-2; TRBD1 agrees at 7 bases. Germline V gives CDR1 LGHNA, CDR2 YNFKEQ. Unmatched junction bases numbered 6, after V lost 6 bases and J lost 2 bases. The CDR3 has 15 amino acids. Written as DNA, the CDR3 is TGTGCCAGCAGTCCTAGGGACAGAAACACCGGGGAGCTGTTTTTT. Residues: CASSPRDRNTGELFF.